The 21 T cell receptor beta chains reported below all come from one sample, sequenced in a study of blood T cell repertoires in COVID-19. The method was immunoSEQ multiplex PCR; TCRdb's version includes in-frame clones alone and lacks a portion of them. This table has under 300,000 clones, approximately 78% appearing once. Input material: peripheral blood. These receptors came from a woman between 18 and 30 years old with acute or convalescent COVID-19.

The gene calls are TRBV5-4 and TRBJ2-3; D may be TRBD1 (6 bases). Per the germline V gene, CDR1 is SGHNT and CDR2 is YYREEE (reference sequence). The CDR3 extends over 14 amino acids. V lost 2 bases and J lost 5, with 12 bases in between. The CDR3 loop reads CASSLKQGGDTQYF. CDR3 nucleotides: TGTGCCAGCAGCTTAAAACAGGGTGGAGATACGCAGTATTTT.

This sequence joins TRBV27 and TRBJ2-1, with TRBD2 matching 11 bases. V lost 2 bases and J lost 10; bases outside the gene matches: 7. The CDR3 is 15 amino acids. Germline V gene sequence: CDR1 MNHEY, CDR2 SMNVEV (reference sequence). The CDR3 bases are TGTGCCAGCAGTTTAACTAGCGGGAGTTTAGGCGAGCAGTTCTTC. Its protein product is CASSLTSGSLGEQFF.

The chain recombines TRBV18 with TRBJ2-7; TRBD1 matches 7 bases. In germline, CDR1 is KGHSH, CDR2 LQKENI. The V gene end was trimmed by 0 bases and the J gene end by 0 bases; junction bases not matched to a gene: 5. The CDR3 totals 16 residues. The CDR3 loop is CASSPPRDRSSYEQYF. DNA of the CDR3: TGTGCCAGCTCACCACCACGGGACAGAAGCTCCTACGAGCAGTACTTC.

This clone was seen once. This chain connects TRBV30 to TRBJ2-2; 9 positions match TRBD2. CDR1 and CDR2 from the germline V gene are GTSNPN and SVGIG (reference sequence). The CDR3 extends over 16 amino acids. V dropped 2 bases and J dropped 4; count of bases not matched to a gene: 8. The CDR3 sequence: CAWSRLAGRTTGELFF. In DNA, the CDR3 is TGTGCCTGGAGTAGGCTAGCGGGGAGGACCACCGGGGAGCTGTTTTTT.

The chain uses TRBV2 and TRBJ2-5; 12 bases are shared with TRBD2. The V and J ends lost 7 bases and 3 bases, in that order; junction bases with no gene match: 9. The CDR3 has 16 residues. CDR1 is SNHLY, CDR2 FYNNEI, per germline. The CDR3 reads CASIRLAGVFKETQYF. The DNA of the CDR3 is TGTGCCAGCATTAGACTAGCGGGAGTATTTAAAGAGACCCAGTACTTC.

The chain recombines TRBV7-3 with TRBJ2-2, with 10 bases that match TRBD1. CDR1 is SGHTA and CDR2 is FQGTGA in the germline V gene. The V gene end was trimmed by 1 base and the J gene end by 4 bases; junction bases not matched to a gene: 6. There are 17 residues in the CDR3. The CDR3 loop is CASSLIPGQGSTGELFF. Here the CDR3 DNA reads TGTGCCAGCAGCTTAATACCGGGACAGGGGTCCACCGGGGAGCTGTTTTTT.

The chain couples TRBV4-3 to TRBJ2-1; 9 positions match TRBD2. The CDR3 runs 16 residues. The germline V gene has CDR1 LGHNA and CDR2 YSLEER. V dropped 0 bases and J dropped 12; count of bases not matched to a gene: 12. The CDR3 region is CASSQEGASGKGWQFF. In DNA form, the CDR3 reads TGCGCCAGCAGCCAAGAAGGGGCTAGCGGGAAAGGTTGGCAGTTCTTC.

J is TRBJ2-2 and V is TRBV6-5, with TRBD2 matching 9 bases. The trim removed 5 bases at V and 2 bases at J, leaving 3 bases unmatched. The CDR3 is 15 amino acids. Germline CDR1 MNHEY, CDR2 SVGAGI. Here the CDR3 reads CASSPREGNTGELFF. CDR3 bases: TGTGCCAGCAGTCCGCGGGAGGGCAACACCGGGGAGCTGTTTTTT.

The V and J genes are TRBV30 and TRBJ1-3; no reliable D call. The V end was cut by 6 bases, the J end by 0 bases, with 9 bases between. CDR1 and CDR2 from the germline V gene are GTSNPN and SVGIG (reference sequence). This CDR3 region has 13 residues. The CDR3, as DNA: TGTGCCTGTCGACTCCCCTCTGGAAACACCATATATTTT. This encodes CACRLPSGNTIYF. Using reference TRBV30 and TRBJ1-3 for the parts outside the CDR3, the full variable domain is SQTIHQWPATLVQPVGSPLSLECTVEGTSNPNLYWYRQAAGRGLQLLFYSVGIGQISSEVPQNLSASRPQDRQFILSSKKLLLSDSGFYLCACRLPSGNTIYFGEGSWLTVV.

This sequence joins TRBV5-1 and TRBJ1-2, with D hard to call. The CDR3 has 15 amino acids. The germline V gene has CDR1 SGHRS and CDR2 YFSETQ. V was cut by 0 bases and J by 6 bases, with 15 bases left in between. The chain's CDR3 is CASSLVLSGRDGYTF. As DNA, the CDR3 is TGCGCCAGCAGCTTGGTTCTCTCGGGGAGAGATGGCTACACCTTC.

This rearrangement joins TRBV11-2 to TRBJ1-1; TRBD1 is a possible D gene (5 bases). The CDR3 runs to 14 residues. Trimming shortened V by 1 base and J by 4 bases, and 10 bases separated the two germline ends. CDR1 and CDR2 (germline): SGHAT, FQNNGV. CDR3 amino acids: CASSLAQGLTEAFF. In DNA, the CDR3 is TGTGCCAGCAGCTTAGCCCAGGGCCTCACTGAAGCTTTCTTT.

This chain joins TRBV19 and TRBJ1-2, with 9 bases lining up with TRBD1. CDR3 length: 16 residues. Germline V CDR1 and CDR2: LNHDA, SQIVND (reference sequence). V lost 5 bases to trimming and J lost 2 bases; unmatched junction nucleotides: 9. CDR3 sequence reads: CASSSGQGSGNYGYTF. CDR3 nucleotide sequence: TGTGCCAGTAGTTCGGGACAGGGCTCTGGAAACTATGGCTACACCTTC.

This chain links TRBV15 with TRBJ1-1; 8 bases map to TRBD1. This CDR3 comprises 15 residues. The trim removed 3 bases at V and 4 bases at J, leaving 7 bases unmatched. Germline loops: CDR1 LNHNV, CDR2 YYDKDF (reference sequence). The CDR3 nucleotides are TGTGCCACCAGCAGGGAAAACAGGGGGAGCACTGAAGCTTTCTTT. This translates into CATSRENRGSTEAFF.

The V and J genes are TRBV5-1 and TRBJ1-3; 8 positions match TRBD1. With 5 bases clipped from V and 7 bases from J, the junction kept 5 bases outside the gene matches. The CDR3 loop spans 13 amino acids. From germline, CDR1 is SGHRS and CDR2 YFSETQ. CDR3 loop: CASRAGGYNTIYF. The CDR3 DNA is TGCGCCAGCAGAGCAGGGGGCTATAACACCATATATTTT. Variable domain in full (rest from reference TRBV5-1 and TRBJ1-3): KAGVTQTPRYLIKTRGQQVTLSCSPISGHRSVSWYQQTPGQGLQFLFEYFSETQRNKGNFPGRFSGRQFSNSRSEMNVSTLELGDSALYLCASRAGGYNTIYFGEGSWLTVV.

The CDR3 DNA is TGCGCCAGCAGCCAAGAGCCGATCCAGGGGGCTGGGGCCAACGTCCTGACTTTC. Amino acid sequence: CASSQEPIQGAGANVLTF. The chain recombines TRBV4-3 with TRBJ2-6; TRBD1 matches at 7 bases. CDR3 length: 18 residues. V lost 0 bases and J lost 2; bases outside the gene matches: 7. Germline values: CDR1 LGHNA, CDR2 YSLEER.

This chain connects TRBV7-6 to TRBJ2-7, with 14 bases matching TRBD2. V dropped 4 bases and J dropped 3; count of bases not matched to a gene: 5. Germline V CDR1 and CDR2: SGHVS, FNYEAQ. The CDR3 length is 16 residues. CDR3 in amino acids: CASSSPGLAGVYEQYF. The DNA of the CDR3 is TGTGCCAGCAGCTCACCGGGACTAGCGGGAGTCTACGAGCAGTACTTC. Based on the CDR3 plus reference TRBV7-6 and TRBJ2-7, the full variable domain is GAGVSQSPRYKVTKRGQDVALRCDPISGHVSLYWYRQALGQGPEFLTYFNYEAQQDKSGLPNDRFSAERPEGSISTLTIQRTEQRDSAMYRCASSSPGLAGVYEQYFGPGTRLTVT.

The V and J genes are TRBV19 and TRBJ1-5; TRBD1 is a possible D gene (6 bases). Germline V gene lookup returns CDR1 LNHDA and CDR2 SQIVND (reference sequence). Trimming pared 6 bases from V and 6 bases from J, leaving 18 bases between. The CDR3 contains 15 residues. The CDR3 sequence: CASRSGAGVFQPQHF. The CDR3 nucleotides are TGTGCCAGTAGGAGTGGGGCAGGGGTGTTTCAGCCCCAGCATTTT.

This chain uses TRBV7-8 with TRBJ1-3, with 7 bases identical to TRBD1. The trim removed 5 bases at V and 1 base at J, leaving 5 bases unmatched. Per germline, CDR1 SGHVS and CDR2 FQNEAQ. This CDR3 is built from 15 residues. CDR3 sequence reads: CASSQGTESGNTIYF. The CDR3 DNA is TGTGCCAGCAGCCAGGGGACAGAATCTGGAAACACCATATATTTT.

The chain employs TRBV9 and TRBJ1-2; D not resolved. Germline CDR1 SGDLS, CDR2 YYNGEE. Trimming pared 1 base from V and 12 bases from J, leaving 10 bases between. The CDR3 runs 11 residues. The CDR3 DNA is TGTGCCAGCAGCGTAAGAAAGAGAGACACCTTC. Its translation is CASSVRKRDTF.

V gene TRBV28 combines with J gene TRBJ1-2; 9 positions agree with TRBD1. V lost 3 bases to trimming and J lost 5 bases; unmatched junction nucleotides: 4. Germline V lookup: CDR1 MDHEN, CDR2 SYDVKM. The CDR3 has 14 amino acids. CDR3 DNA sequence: TGTGCCAGCAGTTTTGTGGGGACAGGGTATGGCTACACCTTC. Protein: CASSFVGTGYGYTF.

CDR3 coding DNA: TGTGCCAGCAGTTCTTGGACTAGCGGGAGTAATGAGCAGTTCTTC. Translation: CASSSWTSGSNEQFF. The chain joins TRBV27 to TRBJ2-1; 13 nucleotides match TRBD2. The CDR3 contains 15 residues. Germline-derived CDR1 and CDR2 are MNHEY and SMNVEV (reference sequence). The V gene end was trimmed by 4 bases and the J gene end by 7 bases; junction bases not matched to a gene: 4.